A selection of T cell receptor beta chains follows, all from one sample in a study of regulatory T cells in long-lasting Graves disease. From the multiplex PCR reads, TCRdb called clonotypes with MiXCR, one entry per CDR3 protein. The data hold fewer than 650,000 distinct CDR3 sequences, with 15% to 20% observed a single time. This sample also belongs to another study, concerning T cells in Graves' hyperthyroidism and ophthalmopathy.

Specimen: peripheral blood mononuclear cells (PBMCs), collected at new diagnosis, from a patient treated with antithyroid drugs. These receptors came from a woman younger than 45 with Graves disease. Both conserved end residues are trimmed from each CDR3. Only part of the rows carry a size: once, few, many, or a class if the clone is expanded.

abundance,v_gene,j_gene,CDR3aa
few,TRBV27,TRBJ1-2,ASSHPRGRNYGYT
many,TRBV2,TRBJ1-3,ASRERAGNTIY
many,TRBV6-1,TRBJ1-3,ARRTGGFSSGNTIY
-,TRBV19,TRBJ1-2,ASTDAGTAYGYT
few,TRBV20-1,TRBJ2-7,SARVHGLADYEQY
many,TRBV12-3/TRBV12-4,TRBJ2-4,ASSVRQGPSSWAKNIQY
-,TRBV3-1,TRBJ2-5,ASKSSGPLQETQY
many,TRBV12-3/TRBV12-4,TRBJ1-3,ASSSQTASSGNTIY
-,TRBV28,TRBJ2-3,ASSPTPESTDTQY
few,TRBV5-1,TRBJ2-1,ASSLGTSEQF
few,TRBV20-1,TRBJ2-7,SARKQGRHEQY
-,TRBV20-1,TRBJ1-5,SVSGLMIQPQH
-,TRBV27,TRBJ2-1,ASSLTGFDYNEQF
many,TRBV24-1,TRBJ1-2,ATSGAYGYT
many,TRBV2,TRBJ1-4,ASSYLGPVPEKLF
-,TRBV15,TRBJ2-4,ATSRKFAKNIQY
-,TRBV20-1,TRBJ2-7,SAPDRVEPYEQY
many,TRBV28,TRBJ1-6,ASTFSGVTSGSPLH
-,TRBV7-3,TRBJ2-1,ASSLSTPPYNEQF
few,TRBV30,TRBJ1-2,AWRSGRADYGYT
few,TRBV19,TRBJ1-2,ASSISANYGYT
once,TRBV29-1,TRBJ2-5,SVPTGAAETQY
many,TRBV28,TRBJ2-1,ASSSQRRGNEQF
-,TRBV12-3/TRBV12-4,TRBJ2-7,ASSLALDAASLNEQY
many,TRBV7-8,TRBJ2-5,ASSLGAGAVVKTQY
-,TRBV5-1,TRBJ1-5,ASRQGIYSNQPQH
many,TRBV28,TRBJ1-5,ASSSSGGGQPQH
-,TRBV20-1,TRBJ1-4,SARDPGTGATNEKLF
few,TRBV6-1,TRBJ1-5,ASIEGVGQPQH
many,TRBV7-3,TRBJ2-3,ASSLSRSDTQY
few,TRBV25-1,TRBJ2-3,ASSEPRRETTSGSTDTQY
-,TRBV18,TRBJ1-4,ASPPLGTAYNEKLF
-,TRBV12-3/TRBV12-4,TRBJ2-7,ASSSGLAERSYEQY
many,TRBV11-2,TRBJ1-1,ASSLSGSMNTEAF